The present TCR beta chain was sequenced within a study of T-cell reconstitution after alpha-beta-depleted transplantation in children. The CDR3 is 19 amino acids. Trimming took 5 bases from V and 2 from J; bases not matched to a gene: 17. Germline assignment: CDR1 MNHEY and CDR2 SVGEGT. As regards this clonotype: The antigen is unknown.

Preparation of the TCRbeta library was carried out with unique molecular identifiers. Each CDR3 protein is one row after TCRdb ran MiXCR on the PCR reads. The sample records 400,000 to 450,000 distinct CDR3 sequences, about 40% being singletons. Study-level results: Several hundred graft clones that had expanded were reportedly the source of alpha-beta T cells about two months after transplant. Some patients' high day-60 TCRbeta diversity was attributed to recipient cells surviving conditioning.

V and J are TRBV6-2 or TRBV6-3 and TRBJ2-1; the match to TRBD2 covers 8 bases. The receptor was derived from a girl between 2 and 10 years old with aplastic anemia, due to receive a stem cell transplant. The sequenced sample was PBMCs, obtained before TCRalphabeta/CD19-depleted stem cell transplant. CDR3 in DNA: TGTGCCAGCAGTGTACTAGCGGTTTTAGAATTCGATACCTACAATGAGCAGTTCTTC. Its protein is CASSVLAVLEFDTYNEQFF.